The entry below gives a single T cell receptor beta chain sequence along with its context. Its antigen is unknown. The sample originates from a study of STAT3 mutations in large granular lymphocyte leukemia. Study-level points and caveats: Every T-cell large granular lymphocyte leukemia patient had at least one immunodominant TCR beta clonotype.

Assay: immunoSEQ multiplex PCR; the TCRdb copy retains only in-frame clones and omits some. Of some 10,000 clones in the sample, around 90% were seen once. Germline V gives CDR1 SEHNR, CDR2 FQNEAQ (reference sequence). CDR3 length: 16 amino acids. V was pared by 1 base and J by 4 bases, with 8 bases of the junction left unmatched. Sequenced material: peripheral blood mononuclear cells. The clonotype comes from a man in his sixties with T-cell large granular lymphocyte leukemia. Some clones in this sample may be carry-over from other donors' samples. The rearrangement links TRBV7-9 to TRBJ2-7, with TRBD2 matching 9 bases. The CDR3 here is CASSLGLAGYRYEQYF. As DNA, the CDR3 is TGTGCCAGCAGCTTAGGGCTAGCGGGATATCGGTACGAGCAGTACTTC.